Listed below are T cell receptor beta chains from one sample, sequenced in a study of lymphopenia after photon versus proton radiotherapy. Using immunoSEQ multiplex PCR, the repertoire was profiled, and TCRdb retains in-frame clones only, with some absent. The sample includes roughly 26,000 clones, 84% seen only once; the top ten take 24%. The starting material was peripheral blood, obtained from a patient treated with photon-based radiotherapy. These receptors came from a man aged 35 to 55 with gastric cancer. Each CDR3 is given with its conserved first and last residue. The D gene is left open where the match is weak. Expanded clones get a size class; other rows say once, few or many, or leave the size out.

clone_size	d_call	v_call	j_call	cdr3_aa	cdr3_nt
-	-	TRBV9	TRBJ1-3	CASRAGDSGTIYF	TGTGCCAGCAGGGCAGGGGACTCTGGCACCATATATTTT
once	-	TRBV5-3	TRBJ2-2	CANAHGRGAGELFF	TGTGCCAACGCCCACGGGCGGGGAGCCGGGGAGCTGTTTTTT
-	TRBD1	TRBV25-1	TRBJ1-2	CASSAQGSGYTF	TGTGCCAGCAGTGCACAGGGGAGTGGCTACACCTTC
-	-	TRBV6-5	TRBJ2-3	CASRPQASGDTQYF	TGTGCCAGCAGGCCACAGGCTTCTGGAGATACGCAGTATTTT
-	TRBD1	TRBV2	TRBJ2-5	CASILGQGAGETQYF	TGTGCCAGCATCCTCGGACAGGGGGCTGGAGAGACCCAGTACTTC
-	-	TRBV5-1	TRBJ1-1	CASSLRPGEAFF	TGCGCCAGCAGCTTGCGGCCAGGGGAAGCTTTCTTT
-	-	TRBV5-1	TRBJ2-5	CASSRPGEETQYF	TGCGCCAGCTCCCGACCGGGGGAAGAGACCCAGTACTTC
-	-	TRBV7-3	TRBJ1-1	CASSPRSGATEAFF	TGTGCCAGCAGCCCCCGGTCAGGGGCGACTGAAGCTTTCTTT
-	-	TRBV19	TRBJ1-5	CASSTLGGGQPQHF	TGTGCCAGTAGTACTCTAGGGGGAGGGCAGCCCCAGCATTTT
-	-	TRBV25-1	TRBJ2-1	CASSGGAGYNEQFF	TGTGCCAGCAGTGGGGGGGCTGGCTACAATGAGCAGTTCTTC
-	-	TRBV19	TRBJ1-5	CASKGEGPSNQPQHF	TGTGCCAGTAAAGGGGAGGGACCTAGCAATCAGCCCCAGCATTTT
-	-	TRBV6-4	TRBJ2-3	CASSSIHGAAQYF	TGTGCCAGCAGTTCTATACACGGTGCGGCGCAGTATTTT
-	TRBD1	TRBV7-2	TRBJ2-7	CASSLGTGGNEQYF	TGTGCCAGCAGCTTGGGGACAGGGGGTAACGAGCAGTACTTC
-	-	TRBV2	TRBJ2-7	CASSDLSGSPAIYEQYF	TGTGCCAGCAGTGACCTATCAGGTTCCCCCGCCATTTACGAGCAGTACTTC
-	TRBD1	TRBV6-1	TRBJ2-7	CASSLRTGGDSEQYF	TGTGCCAGCAGTCTAAGGACAGGGGGCGACTCCGAGCAGTACTTC
-	TRBD1	TRBV5-1	TRBJ1-3	CASRRGTGGGNTIYF	TGCGCCAGCAGACGAGGGACAGGGGGTGGAAACACCATATATTTT
-	-	TRBV15	TRBJ2-1	CATSSVRSSYNEQFF	TGTGCCACCAGCAGTGTGCGTAGCTCCTACAATGAGCAGTTCTTC
-	-	TRBV11-2	TRBJ2-5	CASSLRLGGLQETQYF	TGTGCCAGCAGCTTAAGGTTAGGTGGACTTCAAGAGACCCAGTACTTC
-	-	TRBV5-6	TRBJ2-4	CASSLGPKNIQYF	TGTGCCAGCAGCTTGGGTCCCAAAAACATTCAGTACTTC
-	-	TRBV7-8	TRBJ2-7	CASSLWGLKDSYEQYF	TGTGCCAGCAGCTTATGGGGCCTAAAGGACTCTTACGAGCAGTACTTC
-	-	TRBV30	TRBJ2-7	CACHTLPGHEQYF	TGTGCCTGCCACACTCTACCCGGTCACGAGCAGTACTTC
-	TRBD2	TRBV7-9	TRBJ2-5	CASSPPRAGGVETQYF	TGTGCCAGCAGCCCGCCCCGGGCGGGGGGAGTAGAGACCCAGTACTTC
-	-	TRBV7-8	TRBJ2-5	CASSVPDGAQETQYF	TGTGCCAGCAGCGTACCGGACGGAGCCCAAGAGACCCAGTACTTC
-	TRBD1	TRBV5-1	TRBJ2-7	CASSTGQLYEQYF	TGCGCCAGCAGTACGGGACAGCTATACGAGCAGTACTTC
-	-	TRBV11-2	TRBJ2-1	CASSLEWKNNEQFF	TGTGCCAGCAGCTTAGAATGGAAGAACAATGAGCAGTTCTTC
-	-	TRBV30	TRBJ2-2	CAWSGTENTGELFF	TGTGCCTGGAGTGGTACAGAAAACACCGGGGAGCTGTTTTTT
once	-	TRBV5-8	TRBJ1-6	CASSFGGHRGSPLHF	TGTGCCAGCAGCTTCGGGGGACATCGGGGATCACCCCTCCACTTT
-	-	TRBV11-2	TRBJ1-2	CASSLDPGLGYTF	TGTGCCAGCAGCTTAGACCCGGGACTTGGCTACACCTTC
-	TRBD2	TRBV19	TRBJ2-4	CASSPPGGRNIQYF	TGTGCCAGTAGTCCTCCGGGGGGGCGCAACATTCAGTACTTC
-	-	TRBV5-1	TRBJ1-1	CASRDTVNTEAFF	TGCGCCAGCAGGGACACTGTGAACACTGAAGCTTTCTTT
few	TRBD1	TRBV4-3	TRBJ2-2	CASSQDPHPGQGAGELFF	TGCGCCAGCAGCCAAGACCCCCATCCGGGACAGGGGGCCGGGGAGCTGTTTTTT
-	-	TRBV6-1	TRBJ1-1	CASTSGGRGTEAFF	TGTGCCAGCACCAGCGGGGGCAGGGGCACTGAAGCTTTCTTT
few	TRBD1	TRBV4-1	TRBJ1-5	CASSQPGQGNQPQHF	TGCGCCAGCAGCCAGCCGGGACAGGGGAACCAGCCCCAGCATTTT
-	-	TRBV19	TRBJ1-2	CASSLGPALRGYTF	TGTGCCAGTAGTCTGGGGCCAGCCCTAAGGGGCTACACCTTC
-	TRBD2	TRBV9	TRBJ2-4	CASSVGSGDIQYF	TGTGCCAGCAGCGTGGGTAGCGGGGACATTCAGTACTTC
-	-	TRBV7-9	TRBJ1-5	CASSRGGTNSNQPQHF	TGTGCCAGCAGCCGCGGGGGAACTAATAGCAATCAGCCCCAGCATTTT
once	TRBD1	TRBV4-3	TRBJ2-1	CASSQGRTGFNEQFF	TGCGCCAGCAGCCAAGGAAGGACAGGGTTCAATGAGCAGTTCTTC
-	TRBD1	TRBV6-4	TRBJ1-2	CASSDSGTGFQTF	TGTGCCAGCAGTGACTCCGGGACAGGGTTTCAGACCTTC
-	-	TRBV2	TRBJ1-2	CASRGQTNYGYTF	TGTGCCAGCCGAGGCCAGACTAACTATGGCTACACCTTC
-	-	TRBV2	TRBJ1-3	CASSERWGPHSSGNTIYF	TGTGCCAGCAGTGAAAGGTGGGGCCCCCATAGCTCTGGAAACACCATATATTTT
-	-	TRBV19	TRBJ2-1	CASSSSSNEQFF	TGTGCCAGTAGTAGTAGCAGCAATGAGCAGTTCTTC
few	-	TRBV12-5	TRBJ1-6	CASGSTRGGRDSPLHF	TGTGCTAGTGGTTCAACCCGGGGTGGTCGCGATTCACCCCTCCACTTT